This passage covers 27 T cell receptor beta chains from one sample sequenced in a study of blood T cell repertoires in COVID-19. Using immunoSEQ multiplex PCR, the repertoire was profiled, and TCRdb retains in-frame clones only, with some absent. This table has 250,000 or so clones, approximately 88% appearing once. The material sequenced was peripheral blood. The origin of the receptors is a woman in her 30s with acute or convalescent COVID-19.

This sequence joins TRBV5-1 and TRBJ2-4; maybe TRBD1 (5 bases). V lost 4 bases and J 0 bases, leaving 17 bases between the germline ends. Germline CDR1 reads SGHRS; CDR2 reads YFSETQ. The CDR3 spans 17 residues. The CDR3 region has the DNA TGCGCCAGCAGCACTGGTTTTGGGGCCATAGCCAAAAACATTCAGTACTTC. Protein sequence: CASSTGFGAIAKNIQYF.

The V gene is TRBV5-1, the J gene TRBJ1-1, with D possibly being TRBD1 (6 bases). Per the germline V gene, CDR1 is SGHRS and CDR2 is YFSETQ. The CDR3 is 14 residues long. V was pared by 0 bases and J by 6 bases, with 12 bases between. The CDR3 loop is CASSLGGGESEAFF. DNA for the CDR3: TGCGCCAGCAGCTTGGGAGGGGGGGAGTCTGAAGCTTTCTTT.

The CDR3 spells CASRSGTAYEQYF. The CDR3 DNA sequence: TGTGCCAGCAGATCGGGGACAGCTTACGAGCAGTACTTC. The chain employs TRBV5-5 and TRBJ2-7, with 7 bases matching TRBD1. V lost 5 bases to trimming and J lost 4 bases; unmatched junction nucleotides: 6. This CDR3 spans 13 amino acids. Germline CDR1 reads SGHKS; CDR2 reads YYEKEE (reference sequence).

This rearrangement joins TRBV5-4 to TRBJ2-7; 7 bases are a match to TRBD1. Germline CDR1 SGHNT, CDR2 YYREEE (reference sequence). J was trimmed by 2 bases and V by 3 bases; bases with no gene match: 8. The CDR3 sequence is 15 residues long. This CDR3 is CASSSPGTAAYEQYF. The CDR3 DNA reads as TGTGCCAGCAGCTCCCCCGGGACAGCAGCCTACGAGCAGTACTTC.

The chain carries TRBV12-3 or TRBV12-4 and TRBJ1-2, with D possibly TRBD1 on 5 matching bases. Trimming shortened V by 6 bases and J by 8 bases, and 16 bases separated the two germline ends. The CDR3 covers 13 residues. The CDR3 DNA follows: TGTGCCAGCAGCCGCAGGGATCTGGGAGGCTACACCTTC. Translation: CASSRRDLGGYTF.

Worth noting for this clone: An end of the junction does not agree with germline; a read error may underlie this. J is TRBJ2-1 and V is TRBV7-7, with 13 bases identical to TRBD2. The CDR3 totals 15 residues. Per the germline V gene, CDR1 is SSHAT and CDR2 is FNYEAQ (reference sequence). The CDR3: CASSLGLAGVHEQFF. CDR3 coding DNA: TGTGCTAGCAGCTTAGGACTAGCGGGAGTTCATGAGCAGTTCTTC. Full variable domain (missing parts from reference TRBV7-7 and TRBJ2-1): GAGVSQSPRYKVTKRGQDVTLRCDPISSHATLYWYQQALGQGPEFLTYFNYEAQPDKSGLPSDRFSAERPEGSISTLTIQRTEQRDSAMYRCASSLGLAGVHEQFFGPGTRLTVL.

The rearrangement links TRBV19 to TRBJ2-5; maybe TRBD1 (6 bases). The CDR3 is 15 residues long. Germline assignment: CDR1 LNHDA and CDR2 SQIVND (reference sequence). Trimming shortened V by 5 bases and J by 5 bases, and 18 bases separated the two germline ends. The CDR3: CASSGMSGAWETQYF. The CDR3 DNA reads TGTGCCAGTAGTGGGATGTCAGGGGCCTGGGAGACCCAGTACTTC.

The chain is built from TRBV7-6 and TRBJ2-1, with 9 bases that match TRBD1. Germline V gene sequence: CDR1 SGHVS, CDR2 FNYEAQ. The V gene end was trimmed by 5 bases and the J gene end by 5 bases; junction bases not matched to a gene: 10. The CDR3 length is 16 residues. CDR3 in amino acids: CASSLRSGQGHNEQFF. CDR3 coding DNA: TGTGCCAGCAGCCTACGTTCGGGACAGGGACACAATGAGCAGTTCTTC.

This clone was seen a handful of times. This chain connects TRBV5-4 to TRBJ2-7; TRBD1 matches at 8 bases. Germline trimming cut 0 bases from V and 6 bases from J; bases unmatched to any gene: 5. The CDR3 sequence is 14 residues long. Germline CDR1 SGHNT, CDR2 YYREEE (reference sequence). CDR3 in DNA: TGTGCCAGCAGCTTGGGGACAGGGATCCCCGAGCAGTACTTC. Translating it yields CASSLGTGIPEQYF.

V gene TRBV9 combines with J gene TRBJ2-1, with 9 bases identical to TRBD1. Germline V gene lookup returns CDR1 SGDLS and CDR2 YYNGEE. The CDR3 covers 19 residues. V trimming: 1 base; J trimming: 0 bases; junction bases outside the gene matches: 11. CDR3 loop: CASSVLGQGSLSSYNEQFF. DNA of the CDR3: TGTGCCAGCAGCGTATTAGGACAGGGGTCCCTCAGCTCCTACAATGAGCAGTTCTTC. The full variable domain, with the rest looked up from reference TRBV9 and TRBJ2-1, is DSGVTQTPKHLITATGQRVTLRCSPRSGDLSVYWYQQSLDQGLQFLIQYYNGEERAKGNILERFSAQQFPDLHSELNLSSLELGDSALYFCASSVLGQGSLSSYNEQFFGPGTRLTVL.

CDR3 sequence (DNA): TGTGCCAGCAGTTATACCGGGACTAGCAGACCCACAGATACGCAGTATTTT. It translates to CASSYTGTSRPTDTQYF. The genes are TRBV6-2 or TRBV6-3 and TRBJ2-3, with 9 bases matching TRBD2. The V segment lost 3 bases and the J segment 2 bases; nucleotides outside the gene matches: 9. Germline V gene lookup returns CDR1 MNHEY and CDR2 SVGEGT. CDR3 length: 17 amino acids.

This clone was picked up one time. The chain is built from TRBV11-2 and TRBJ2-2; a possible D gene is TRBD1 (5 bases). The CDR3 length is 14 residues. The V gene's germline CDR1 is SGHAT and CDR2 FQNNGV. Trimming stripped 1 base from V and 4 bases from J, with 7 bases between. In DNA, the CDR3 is TGTGCCAGCAGCTTAGGCAGGGTCACCGGGGAGCTGTTTTTT. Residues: CASSLGRVTGELFF.

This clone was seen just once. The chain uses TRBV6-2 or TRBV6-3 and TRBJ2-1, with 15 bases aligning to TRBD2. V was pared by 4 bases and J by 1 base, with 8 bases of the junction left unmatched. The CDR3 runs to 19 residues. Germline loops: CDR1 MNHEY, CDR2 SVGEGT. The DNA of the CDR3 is TGTGCCAGCAGTTCCCGCCGGGGACTAGCGGGAGGTTCCTACAATGAGCAGTTCTTC. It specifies CASSSRRGLAGGSYNEQFF.

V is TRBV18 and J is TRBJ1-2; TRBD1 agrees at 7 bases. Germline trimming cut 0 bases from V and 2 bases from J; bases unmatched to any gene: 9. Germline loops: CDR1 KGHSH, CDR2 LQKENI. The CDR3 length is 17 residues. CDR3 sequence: CASSPPGTGARNYGYTF. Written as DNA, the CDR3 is TGTGCCAGCTCACCACCGGGTACAGGGGCACGGAACTATGGCTACACCTTC.

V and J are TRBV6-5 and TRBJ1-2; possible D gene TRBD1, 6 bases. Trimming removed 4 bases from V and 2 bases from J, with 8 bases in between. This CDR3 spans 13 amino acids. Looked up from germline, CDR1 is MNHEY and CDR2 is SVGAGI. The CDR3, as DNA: TGTGCCAGCAGTTCGGACAGAAACTATGGCTACACCTTC. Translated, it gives CASSSDRNYGYTF.

The CDR3 here is CASSLTVNSPLHF. For the CDR3, the DNA is TGTGCCAGCAGCTTGACAGTCAATTCACCCCTCCACTTT. The chain combines TRBV7-9 with TRBJ1-6; tentative D call: TRBD1 (5 bases). This CDR3 has 13 amino acids. CDR1 and CDR2 from the germline V gene are SEHNR and FQNEAQ (reference sequence). With 3 bases removed from V and 7 bases from J, the gap between germline ends came to 7 bases.

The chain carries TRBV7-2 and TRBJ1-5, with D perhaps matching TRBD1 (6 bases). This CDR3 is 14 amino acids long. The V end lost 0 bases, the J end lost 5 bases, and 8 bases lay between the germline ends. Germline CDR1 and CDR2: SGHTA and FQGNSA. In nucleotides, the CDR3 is TGTGCCAGCAGCTTAGCCCAGGGGCATCAGCCCCAGCATTTT. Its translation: CASSLAQGHQPQHF.

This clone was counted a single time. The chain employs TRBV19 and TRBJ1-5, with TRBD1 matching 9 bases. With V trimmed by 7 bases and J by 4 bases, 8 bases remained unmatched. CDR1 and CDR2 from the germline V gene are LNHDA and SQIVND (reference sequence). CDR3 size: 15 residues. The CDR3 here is CASTSGTGWNQPQHF. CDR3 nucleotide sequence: TGTGCCAGTACTTCCGGGACAGGGTGGAATCAGCCCCAGCATTTT.

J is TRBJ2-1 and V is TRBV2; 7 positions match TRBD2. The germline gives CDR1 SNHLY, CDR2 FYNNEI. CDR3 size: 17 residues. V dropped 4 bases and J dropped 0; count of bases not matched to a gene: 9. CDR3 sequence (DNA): TGTGCCAGCAGTGGTATGGGCGGGAGCTACTCCTACAATGAGCAGTTCTTC. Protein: CASSGMGGSYSYNEQFF. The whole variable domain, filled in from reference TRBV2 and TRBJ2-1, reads EPEVTQTPSHQVTQMGQEVILRCVPISNHLYFYWYRQILGQKVEFLVSFYNNEISEKSEIFDDQFSVERPDGSNFTLKIRSTKLEDSAMYFCASSGMGGSYSYNEQFFGPGTRLTVL.

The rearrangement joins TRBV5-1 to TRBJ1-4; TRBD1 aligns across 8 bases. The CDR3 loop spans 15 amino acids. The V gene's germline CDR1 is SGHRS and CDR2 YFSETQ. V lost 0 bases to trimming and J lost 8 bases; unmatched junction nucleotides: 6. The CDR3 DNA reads TGCGCCAGCAGCTTGGAGAGGACAGGGAGCGAAAAACTGTTTTTT. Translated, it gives CASSLERTGSEKLFF. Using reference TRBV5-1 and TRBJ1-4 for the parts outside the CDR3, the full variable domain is KAGVTQTPRYLIKTRGQQVTLSCSPISGHRSVSWYQQTPGQGLQFLFEYFSETQRNKGNFPGRFSGRQFSNSRSEMNVSTLELGDSALYLCASSLERTGSEKLFFGSGTQLSVL.

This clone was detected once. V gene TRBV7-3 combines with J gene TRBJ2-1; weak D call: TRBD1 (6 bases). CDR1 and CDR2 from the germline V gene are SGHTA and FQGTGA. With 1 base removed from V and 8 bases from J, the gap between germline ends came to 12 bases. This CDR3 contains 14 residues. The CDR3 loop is CASSLIGGGDEQFF. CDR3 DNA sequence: TGTGCCAGCAGCTTAATAGGGGGTGGCGATGAGCAGTTCTTC.

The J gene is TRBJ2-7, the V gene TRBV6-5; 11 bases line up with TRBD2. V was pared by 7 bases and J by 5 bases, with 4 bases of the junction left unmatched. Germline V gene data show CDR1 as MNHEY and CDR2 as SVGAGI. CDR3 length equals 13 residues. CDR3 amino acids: CASTGLAGNEQYF. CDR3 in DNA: TGTGCCAGCACTGGACTAGCGGGTAACGAGCAGTACTTC.

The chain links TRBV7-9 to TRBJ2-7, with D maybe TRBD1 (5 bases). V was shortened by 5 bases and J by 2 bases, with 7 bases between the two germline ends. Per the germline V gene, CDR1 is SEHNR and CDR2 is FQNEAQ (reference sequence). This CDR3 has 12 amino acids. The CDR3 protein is CASSARAYEQYF. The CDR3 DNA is TGTGCCAGCAGCGCCAGGGCCTACGAGCAGTACTTC.

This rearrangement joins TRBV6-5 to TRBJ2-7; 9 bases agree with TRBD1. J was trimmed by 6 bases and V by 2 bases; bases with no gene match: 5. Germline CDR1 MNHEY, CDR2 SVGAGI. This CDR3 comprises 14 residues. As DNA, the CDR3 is TGTGCCAGCAGTTACGCCGGGACAGGGCGCGAGCAGTACTTC. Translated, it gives CASSYAGTGREQYF.

The CDR3 protein is CASSQDLGWVSEAFF. The CDR3 region has the DNA TGTGCCAGCAGCCAAGATCTGGGCTGGGTCAGTGAAGCTTTCTTT. This sequence joins TRBV3-1 (or the pseudogene TRBV3-2) and TRBJ1-1, with D unclear. V lost 0 bases and J lost 7, with 15 bases in between. CDR1 LGHDT and CDR2 YNNKEL come from the germline V gene (reference sequence). The CDR3 loop spans 15 amino acids.

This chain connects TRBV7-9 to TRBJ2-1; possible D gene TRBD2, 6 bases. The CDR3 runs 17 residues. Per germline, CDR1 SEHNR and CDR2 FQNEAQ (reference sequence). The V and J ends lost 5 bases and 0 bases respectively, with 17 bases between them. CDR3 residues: CASSHPGRPISYNEQFF. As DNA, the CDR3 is TGTGCCAGCAGCCATCCTGGGAGGCCGATCTCCTACAATGAGCAGTTCTTC.

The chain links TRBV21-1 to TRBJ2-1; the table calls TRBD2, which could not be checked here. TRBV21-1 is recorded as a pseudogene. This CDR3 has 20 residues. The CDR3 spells CASSKEGWEKRPSSYNEQFF. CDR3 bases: TGTGCCAGCAGCAAAGAAGGTTGGGAGAAGCGACCGAGCTCCTACAATGAGCAGTTCTTC.